Listed below are T cell receptor beta chains from one sample, sequenced in a study of T cell responses to AZD1222 COVID-19 vaccine. The protocol was immunoSEQ multiplex PCR, while the TCRdb copy is restricted to in-frame clones and leaves out a portion. The sample lists 100,000 to 150,000 clones, around 89% occurring once. The sequenced sample was peripheral blood, obtained on day 0 of AZD1222 vaccination. Receptor source: an adult in good health. CDR3s include the opening cysteine and the closing phenylalanine or tryptophan. The D gene is left open where the match is weak. A row's size may be missing; if present it is once, few, many or a size class.

clone size	D gene	V gene	J gene	CDR3 protein	CDR3 DNA
-	-	TRBV6-2/TRBV6-3	TRBJ2-7	CASSYSDSYEQYF	TGTGCCAGCAGTTACTCTGATTCCTACGAGCAGTACTTC
-	-	TRBV18	TRBJ1-1	CASSPAMNTEAFF	TGTGCCAGCTCACCAGCAATGAACACTGAAGCTTTCTTT
-	-	TRBV12-5	TRBJ2-3	CASSPSTDTQYF	TGTGCTAGCAGCCCAAGTACAGATACGCAGTATTTT
-	TRBD1	TRBV4-3	TRBJ1-4	CASSQEGTGGEKLFF	TGCGCCAGCAGCCAAGAGGGGACAGGGGGTGAAAAACTGTTTTTT
-	TRBD2	TRBV7-8	TRBJ2-5	CASSLPTSGRAKETQYF	TGTGCCAGCAGCCTTCCGACTAGCGGGAGGGCCAAAGAGACCCAGTACTTC
-	-	TRBV28	TRBJ1-4	CASSPTGREEKLFF	TGTGCCAGCAGTCCTACAGGGAGGGAGGAAAAACTGTTTTTT
-	-	TRBV13	TRBJ1-2	CASSFDRGNYGYTF	TGTGCCAGCAGCTTTGATCGGGGGAACTATGGCTACACCTTC
-	TRBD1	TRBV6-5	TRBJ2-5	CASSRDRGETQYF	TGTGCCAGCAGTCGGGACAGGGGGGAGACCCAGTACTTC
-	-	TRBV10-3	TRBJ2-2	CAMGTTSNTGELFF	TGTGCCATGGGGACCACATCGAACACCGGGGAGCTGTTTTTT
-	TRBD1	TRBV29-1	TRBJ1-2	CSVDGRTGYSGGYTF	TGCAGCGTTGATGGGAGGACAGGGTATAGTGGTGGCTACACCTTC
few	-	TRBV6-1	TRBJ2-7	CASSEYPGDTYEQYF	TGTGCCAGCAGTGAATATCCGGGAGATACCTACGAGCAGTACTTC
-	-	TRBV28	TRBJ2-1	CACGNNEQFF	TGTGCTTGTGGAAACAATGAGCAGTTCTTC
once	-	TRBV2	TRBJ2-7	CASSQEYEQYF	TGTGCCAGCTCCCAGGAATACGAGCAGTACTTC
-	-	TRBV7-9	TRBJ1-3	CASSLAVGSGNTIYF	TGTGCCAGCAGCTTAGCGGTCGGCTCTGGAAACACCATATATTTT
-	TRBD1	TRBV6-6	TRBJ1-5	CASRTGDGSNQPQHF	TGTGCCAGCAGAACAGGGGACGGTAGCAATCAGCCCCAGCATTTT
-	-	TRBV28	TRBJ1-5	CASSLRPRGGISNQPQHF	TGTGCCAGCAGTTTAAGACCGAGGGGGGGTATCAGCAATCAGCCCCAGCATTTT
-	-	TRBV23-1	TRBJ1-2	CASSQSGTDRGYTF	TGCGCCAGCAGTCAATCCGGGACCGACCGGGGCTACACCTTC
-	-	TRBV6-5	TRBJ2-6	CASNPFSGANVLTF	TGTGCCAGCAACCCGTTCTCTGGGGCCAACGTCCTGACTTTC
-	TRBD1	TRBV18	TRBJ2-5	CASSPGRTGFQETQYF	TGTGCCAGCTCACCAGGACGGACAGGGTTCCAAGAGACCCAGTACTTC
once	-	TRBV5-1	TRBJ1-2	CASSLGIRGRESDTNYGYTF	TGCGCCAGCAGCTTGGGAATCCGGGGGCGCGAGTCTGATACTAACTATGGCTACACCTTC
-	-	TRBV6-5	TRBJ2-1	CASSYVAGYSYNEQFF	TGTGCCAGCAGTTACGTGGCGGGGTACTCCTACAATGAGCAGTTCTTC
-	-	TRBV7-2	TRBJ1-2	CASSRGADYGYTF	TGTGCCAGCTCTAGGGGGGCGGACTATGGCTACACCTTC
-	-	TRBV3-1/TRBV3-2	TRBJ2-5	CASSQDQAGRGRDF	TGTGCCAGCAGCCAAGATCAGGCCGGGCGGGGTCGGGACTTC
-	-	TRBV2	TRBJ1-1	CASSAQVMNTEAFF	TGTGCCAGCAGTGCCCAGGTGATGAACACTGAAGCTTTCTTT
-	-	TRBV3-1/TRBV3-2	TRBJ2-1	CASSPWGTNEQFF	TGTGCCAGCAGCCCCTGGGGGACCAATGAGCAGTTCTTC
once	TRBD2	TRBV27	TRBJ2-7	CASSSLAAGSYEQYF	TGTGCCAGCAGTTCCCTAGCGGCAGGCTCCTACGAGCAGTACTTC
-	-	TRBV28	TRBJ1-4	CASSQKSGLNEKLFF	TGTGCCAGCAGTCAGAAAAGTGGACTTAATGAAAAACTGTTTTTT
once	-	TRBV7-9	TRBJ1-4	CASSPSPDSFNEKLFF	TGTGCCAGCAGCCCCTCCCCCGACAGCTTTAATGAAAAACTGTTTTTT
-	-	TRBV7-2	TRBJ1-3	CASSARDIRGNTIYF	TGTGCCAGCAGCGCCCGGGACATTCGAGGAAACACCATATATTTT
-	-	TRBV2	TRBJ1-5	CASSETGTATQPQHF	TGTGCCAGCAGTGAAACCGGCACGGCGACTCAGCCCCAGCATTTT
-	-	TRBV12-3/TRBV12-4	TRBJ1-2	CASSLTGAYGYTF	TGTGCCAGCAGTTTAACGGGTGCCTATGGCTACACCTTC
-	TRBD1	TRBV7-3	TRBJ1-1	CASSPDRDTEAFF	TGTGCCAGCAGCCCGGACAGGGACACTGAAGCTTTCTTT
-	-	TRBV5-1	TRBJ1-6	CASSLGSRLREYNSPLHF	TGCGCCAGCAGCCTGGGCAGTCGACTTCGGGAGTATAATTCACCCCTCCACTTT
-	-	TRBV3-1/TRBV3-2	TRBJ2-1	CASSQDRAPSYNEQFF	TGTGCCAGCAGCCAAGATCGAGCCCCATCCTACAATGAGCAGTTCTTC
-	-	TRBV11-2	TRBJ1-3	CASRKRENSGNTIYF	TGTGCCAGCCGCAAGAGGGAAAACTCTGGAAACACCATATATTTT
-	TRBD2	TRBV29-1	TRBJ2-5	CSVPTSAQETQYF	TGCAGCGTACCCACTAGCGCCCAAGAGACCCAGTACTTC
-	-	TRBV29-1	TRBJ1-2	CSVDTGEGYTF	TGCAGCGTTGATACCGGGGAAGGCTACACCTTC
-	TRBD1	TRBV4-1	TRBJ2-1	CASSWGQPLYNEQFF	TGCGCCAGCAGCTGGGGACAGCCCTTGTACAATGAGCAGTTCTTC
-	-	TRBV29-1	TRBJ2-7	CSVDPTGLSYEQYF	TGCAGCGTTGATCCGACAGGCCTGTCCTACGAGCAGTACTTC
-	-	TRBV2	TRBJ1-4	CASREGGNEKLFF	TGTGCCAGCAGAGAGGGGGGTAATGAAAAACTGTTTTTT
-	-	TRBV2	TRBJ1-4	CASMRTAIRPEKLFF	TGTGCCAGCATGCGGACTGCTATAAGGCCTGAAAAACTGTTTTTT
-	-	TRBV9	TRBJ1-3	CASSVASQSSGNTIYF	TGTGCCAGCAGCGTAGCGAGTCAGAGCTCTGGAAACACCATATATTTT
few	-	TRBV7-9	TRBJ1-2	CASSLGEAFRGYTF	TGTGCCAGCAGCTTAGGGGAGGCATTCCGTGGCTACACCTTC
-	-	TRBV30	TRBJ1-2	CAWSVEAGRADGYTF	TGTGCCTGGAGTGTAGAGGCAGGAAGGGCGGATGGCTACACCTTC
-	TRBD2	TRBV27	TRBJ2-7	CASKEDLPGGEQYF	TGTGCCAGCAAGGAAGACCTACCGGGGGGGGAGCAGTACTTC
-	-	TRBV19	TRBJ1-3	CASSVARGNTIYF	TGTGCCAGTAGTGTCGCGAGAGGAAACACCATATATTTT
-	-	TRBV7-9	TRBJ1-4	CASSLEPDLNEKLFF	TGTGCCAGCAGCTTGGAACCTGACCTTAATGAAAAACTGTTTTTT
-	TRBD1	TRBV30	TRBJ1-2	CAGGQVYGYTF	TGTGCCGGGGGACAGGTCTATGGCTACACCTTC
-	-	TRBV30	TRBJ1-4	CAWSQGFTNEKLFF	TGTGCCTGGAGCCAGGGGTTTACTAATGAAAAACTGTTTTTT
-	-	TRBV2	TRBJ1-2	CASSVGRAGYTF	TGTGCCAGCAGTGTCGGCAGGGCCGGCTACACCTTC
-	TRBD1	TRBV29-1	TRBJ1-2	CSVEDRMGRGNYGYTF	TGCAGCGTTGAAGATAGAATGGGCAGGGGGAACTATGGCTACACCTTC
once	-	TRBV2	TRBJ1-2	CASRDKANYGYTF	TGTGCCAGCAGGGACAAAGCTAACTATGGCTACACCTTC
-	TRBD1	TRBV5-1	TRBJ2-7	CASRPGTGGYEQYF	TGCGCCAGCAGGCCCGGGACAGGGGGCTACGAGCAGTACTTC
-	-	TRBV28	TRBJ1-4	CASSLRTFGEKLFF	TGTGCCAGCAGTTTAAGGACCTTTGGAGAAAAACTGTTTTTT
-	-	TRBV2	TRBJ2-7	CASSHGQLSYEQYF	TGTGCCAGCAGTCACGGACAGTTGTCCTACGAGCAGTACTTC